This T cell receptor (beta chain) appears in the sequencing data of a study of blood T cell repertoires in COVID-19. Study as a whole: COVID-19 samples collected from the United States, Italy and Spain covered acute and convalescent phases. PBMCs, B-cell-depleted T cells, or T cells were the source of the cDNA or gDNA that made up the material.

Germline V gives CDR1 SGHTA, CDR2 FQGNSA. J lost 6 bases, V lost 1 base, and 7 bases had no gene match. The CDR3 sequence is 16 residues long. Under the authors' procedure: Amplification with reference gene primers provided the estimates of nucleated cell counts. TCRdb's copy holds only in-frame clones and misses some; the assay was immunoSEQ multiplex PCR. The V and J calls and clone size were taken over from that table, and D and trimming were inferred from the DNA. The table has around 150,000 clones, 60% to 85% seen once. This chain joins TRBV7-2 and TRBJ2-3; 10 positions agree with TRBD2. The source of this sequence is a man in his sixties with acute or convalescent COVID-19. The sample comprised peripheral blood. CDR3 nucleotide sequence: TGTGCCAGCAGCTTAGTGGGAGCGGGGGGGTTGGATACGCAGTATTTT. This encodes CASSLVGAGGLDTQYF. Full variable domain (missing parts from reference TRBV7-2 and TRBJ2-3): GAGVSQSPSNKVTEKGKDVELRCDPISGHTALYWYRQSLGQGLEFLIYFQGNSAPDKSGLPSDRFSAERTGGSVSTLTIQRTQQEDSAVYLCASSLVGAGGLDTQYFGPGTRLTVL.